This T cell receptor beta chain was captured in a study of blood T cell repertoires in COVID-19. Profiling relied on immunoSEQ multiplex PCR, and the TCRdb table lists in-frame clones only, not all of them. The sample gives approximately 230,000 clones, more than 80% of which show up once; 2.2% is in the top ten. Trimming removed 2 bases at V and 5 bases at J, with 3 bases between. CDR3 length equals 11 residues. The germline V gene has CDR1 SNHLY and CDR2 FYNNEI. The sequence came from a man aged 25 to 40 who had recovered from COVID-19. Specimen: peripheral blood. This chain connects TRBV2 to TRBJ2-5; D remains unclear. CDR3 sequence (DNA): TGTGCCAGCAGTGAATATGAGACCCAGTACTTC. Protein: CASSEYETQYF.